One TCR beta chain is described in this entry. Its antigen remains undetermined. Per-nucleotide qualities are absent, and no much larger clonotype sits a single base away. Each donor gave one peripheral blood draw, approximately 120 mL on average, collected into heparinised tubes. Naive, central memory, regulatory and stem cell-like memory CD4+ T cells were sorted on a BD FACSAria II using a panel including CD45RO, CCR7, CD25, CD127, CD95 and CD27. A purity above 95% was achieved for all sorted populations. PBMCs were separated immediately by Lymphoprep density gradient centrifugation and were stained directly, without being cultured. So that batch effects would be minimized, each experiment stained and sorted samples in pairs, pairing one healthy donor with one patient. This entry belongs to a study of beta chain features in type 1 diabetes (dated by TCRdb to the late 2010s). About the study as a whole: Mean age, gender distribution, total cell number and subset yield were not different between patients and healthy donors. Across all samples, roughly 110,000,000 sorted cells were examined, and cell number per subset correlated strongly with RNA yield. The study compared TCRB repertoires of sorted circulating CD4+ T cell subsets between recently diagnosed type 1 diabetes patients and matched healthy donors. Regulatory and stem cell-like memory subsets were obtained from only 8 patients and roughly eight healthy donors, while naive and central memory subsets were obtained from all 30 or so donors. Study-level results and caveats: Because cDNA was sequenced instead of genomic DNA, highly expressing activated cells could be over-represented, though the groups showed no difference in activation or CD3 levels. Naive, central memory and regulatory TCRB repertoires appeared to be more alike among patients than among healthy donors. Shorter templates might have been favored by PCR, but patient and control samples were amplified and corrected together, so both groups would have been affected equally by any skew. At VDJ recombination sites, patients with type 1 diabetes made fewer insertions and deleted more nucleotides, a pattern implying thymic rearrangement abnormalities. Type 1 diabetes patients showed a moderate but significant shortening of TCRB CDR3 length in all four CD4+ subsets. Because the HLA sub-analyses included only small numbers of individuals, any influence of HLA type on TCRB rearrangement was left unresolved.

From a lookup of the germline V gene, CDR1 and CDR2 are SGHTA and FQGNSA. Measured from the cysteine to the phenylalanine, the CDR3 is 15 residues long. The read is trimmed to its CDR3 DNA, 45 bases read in frame from base 1. The junction carries 14 bases between V and J, which are trimmed by 2 bases and 6 bases respectively. The entire amount of isolated RNA was reverse transcribed using the High Capacity cDNA Reverse Transcription Kit, so the sequenced TCRB transcripts were expressed ones. Deep immunoSEQ sequencing was performed on naive, central memory and regulatory T cell samples, with an average of approximately 3.9 million total reads per sample. Sorted cells were lysed in RLT buffer, and RNA was extracted using DNase-treated RNeasy Micro or Mini kits according to cell number. To prevent cross-contamination, every cell subset was processed on its own, while patient and healthy donor samples were processed together. The immunoSEQ multiplex PCR was used to amplify TCRB sequences from cDNA, generating 87-bp fragments that spanned the CDR3 region. Amplicons were sequenced on the Illumina HiSeq platform. Per the authors' processing: PCR bias was computationally corrected using synthetic template baselines, reads within Hamming distance 2 were collapsed, and singletons that could not be merged were discarded. Reads were aligned against IMGT to assign V, D and J genes, CDR3 length and insertions or deletions at six rearrangement sites. Within each subset, clonotype counts were normalized to sorted cell number, after which true diversity and Gini coefficients were computed with the tcR R package. Repertoire sharing was quantified using the overlap coefficient calculated on TCRB nucleotide sequences. Out-of-frame TCRB sequences from naive cells were analyzed as a proxy for the pre-selection repertoire. Entries here come from immuneACCESS through TCRdb and include only in-frame sequences with V and J called. Some clones fail to appear in such tables; in the studies checked, an unresolved V gene covers under half of the shortfall, and the cause of the remainder is unknown. V and J calls and clone size are given by that table; D and trimming were obtained from the DNA. The sample table records about 230,000 clones; 7.5% to 10% of these occur just once. The ten largest account for just under 0.035% of the sample.

The sequence was collected from a woman under 30 in good health. Recombination joined TRBV7-2 with TRBJ1-5; a confident D gene designation cannot be given. The specimen sequenced was naive CD4+ T cells from blood. The cell subset or site label corresponds to: true naive CD4+ T cells. CDR3 sequence: CASSLSLEGTQPQHF. Read as DNA, the sequence is TGTGCCAGCAGCTTAAGTCTCGAGGGAACTCAGCCCCAGCATTTT.